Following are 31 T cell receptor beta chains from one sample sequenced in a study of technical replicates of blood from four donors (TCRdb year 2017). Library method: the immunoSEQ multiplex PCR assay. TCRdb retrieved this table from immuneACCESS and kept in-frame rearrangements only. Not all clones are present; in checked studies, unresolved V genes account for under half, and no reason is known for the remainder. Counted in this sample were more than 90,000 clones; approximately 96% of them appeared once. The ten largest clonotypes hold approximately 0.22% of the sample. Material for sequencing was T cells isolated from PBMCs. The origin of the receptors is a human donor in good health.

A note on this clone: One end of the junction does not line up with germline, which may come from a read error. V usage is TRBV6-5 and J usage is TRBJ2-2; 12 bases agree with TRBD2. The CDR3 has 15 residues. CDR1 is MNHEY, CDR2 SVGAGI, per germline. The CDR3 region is CVTKATSGSVGELFF. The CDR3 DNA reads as TGCGTCACGAAAGCGACTAGCGGGAGTGTCGGGGAGCTGTTTTTT.

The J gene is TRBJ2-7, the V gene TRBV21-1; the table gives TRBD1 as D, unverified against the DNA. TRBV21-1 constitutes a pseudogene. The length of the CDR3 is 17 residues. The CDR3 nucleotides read TGTGCCAGCAGCGGTAGAAGTTTGGGCACGCCGTGTTACGAGCAGTACTTC. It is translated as CASSGRSLGTPCYEQYF.

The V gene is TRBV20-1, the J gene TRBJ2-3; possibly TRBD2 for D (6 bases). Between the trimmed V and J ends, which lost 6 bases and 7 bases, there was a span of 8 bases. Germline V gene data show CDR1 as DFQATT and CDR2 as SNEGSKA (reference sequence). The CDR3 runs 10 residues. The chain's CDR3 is CSAGGNTQYF. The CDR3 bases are TGCAGTGCGGGGGGAAATACGCAGTATTTT.

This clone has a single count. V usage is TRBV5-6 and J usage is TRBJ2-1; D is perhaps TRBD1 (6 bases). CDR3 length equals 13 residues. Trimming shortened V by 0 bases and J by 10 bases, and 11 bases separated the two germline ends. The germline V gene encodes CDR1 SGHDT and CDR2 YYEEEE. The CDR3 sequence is CASSLVGAAEQFF. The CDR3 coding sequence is TGTGCCAGCAGCTTGGTGGGGGCAGCGGAGCAGTTCTTC.

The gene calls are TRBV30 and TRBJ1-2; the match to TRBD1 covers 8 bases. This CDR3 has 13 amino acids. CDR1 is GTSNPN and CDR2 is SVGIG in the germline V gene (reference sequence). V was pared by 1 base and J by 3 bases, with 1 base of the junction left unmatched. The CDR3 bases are TGTGCCTGGAGTGAACAGGGGGACTATGGCTACACCTTC. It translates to CAWSEQGDYGYTF.

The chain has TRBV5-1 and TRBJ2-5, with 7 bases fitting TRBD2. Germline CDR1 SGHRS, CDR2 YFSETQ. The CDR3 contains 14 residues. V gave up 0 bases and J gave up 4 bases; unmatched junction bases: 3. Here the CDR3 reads CASSLVAGVETQYF. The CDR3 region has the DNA TGCGCCAGCAGCTTGGTCGCGGGAGTAGAGACCCAGTACTTC.

The CDR3 region is CASSIQGGGEAFF. As DNA, the CDR3 is TGTGCCAGCAGCATACAGGGGGGTGGTGAAGCTTTCTTT. This chain joins TRBV7-3 and TRBJ1-1; 8 positions agree with TRBD1. The germline gives CDR1 SGHTA, CDR2 FQGTGA. Trimming removed 5 bases from V and 7 bases from J; junction bases left unmatched: 6. The CDR3 runs to 13 residues.

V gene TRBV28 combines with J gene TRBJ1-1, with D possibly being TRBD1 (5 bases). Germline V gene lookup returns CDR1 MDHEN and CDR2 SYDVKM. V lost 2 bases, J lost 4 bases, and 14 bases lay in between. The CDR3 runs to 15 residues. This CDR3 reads CASSLKPQGVTEAFF. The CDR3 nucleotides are TGTGCCAGCAGTTTAAAGCCTCAGGGCGTCACTGAAGCTTTCTTT. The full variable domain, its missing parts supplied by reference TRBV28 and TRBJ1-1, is DVKVTQSSRYLVKRTGEKVFLECVQDMDHENMFWYRQDPGLGLRLIYFSYDVKMKEKGDIPEGYSVSREKKERFSLILESASTNQTSMYLCASSLKPQGVTEAFFGQGTRLTVV.

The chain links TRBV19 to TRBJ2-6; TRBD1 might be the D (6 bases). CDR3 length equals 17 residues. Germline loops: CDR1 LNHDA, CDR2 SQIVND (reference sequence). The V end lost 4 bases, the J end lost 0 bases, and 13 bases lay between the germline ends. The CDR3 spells CASSTGQSFSGANVLTF. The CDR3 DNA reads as TGTGCCAGTAGTACTGGACAGAGTTTCTCTGGGGCCAACGTCCTGACTTTC.

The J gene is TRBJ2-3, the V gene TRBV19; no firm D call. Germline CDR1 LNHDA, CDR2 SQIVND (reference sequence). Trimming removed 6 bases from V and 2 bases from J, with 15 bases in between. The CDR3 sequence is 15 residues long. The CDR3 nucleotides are TGTGCCAGTAGCCGGTCGTCCGCCTCCACAGATACGCAGTATTTT. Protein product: CASSRSSASTDTQYF. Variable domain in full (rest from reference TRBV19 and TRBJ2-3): DGGITQSPKYLFRKEGQNVTLSCEQNLNHDAMYWYRQDPGQGLRLIYYSQIVNDFQKGDIAEGYSVSREKKESFPLTVTSAQKNPTAFYLCASSRSSASTDTQYFGPGTRLTVL.

The CDR3 region is CASSPFFSGTTPLYEQYF. Written as DNA, the CDR3 is TGCGCCAGCAGCCCCTTTTTCTCCGGGACAACTCCCCTCTACGAGCAGTACTTC. The V call is TRBV5-1, the J call TRBJ2-7; tentatively, D is TRBD1 (6 bases). V gave up 4 bases and J gave up 3 bases, with 26 bases separating them. The CDR3 sequence is 18 residues long. Germline V lookup: CDR1 SGHRS, CDR2 YFSETQ.

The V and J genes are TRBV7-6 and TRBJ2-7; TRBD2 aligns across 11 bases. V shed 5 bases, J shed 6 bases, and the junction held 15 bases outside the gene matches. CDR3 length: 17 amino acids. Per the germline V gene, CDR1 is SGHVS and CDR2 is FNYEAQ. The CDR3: CASSTGVAGGPKAEQYF. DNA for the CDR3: TGTGCCAGCAGCACCGGGGTAGCGGGAGGGCCTAAAGCCGAGCAGTACTTC.

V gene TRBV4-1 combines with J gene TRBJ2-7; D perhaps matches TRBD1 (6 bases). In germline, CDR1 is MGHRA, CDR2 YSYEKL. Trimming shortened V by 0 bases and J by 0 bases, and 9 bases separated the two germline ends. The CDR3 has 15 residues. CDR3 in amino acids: CASSQEDSLSYEQYF. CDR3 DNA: TGCGCCAGCAGCCAAGAGGACAGTCTCTCCTACGAGCAGTACTTC.

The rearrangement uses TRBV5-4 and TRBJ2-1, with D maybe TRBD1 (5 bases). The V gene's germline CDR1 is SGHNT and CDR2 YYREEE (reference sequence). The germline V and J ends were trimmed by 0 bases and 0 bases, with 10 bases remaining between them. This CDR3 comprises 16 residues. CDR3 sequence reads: CASSLDRSNSYNEQFF. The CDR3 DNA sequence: TGTGCCAGCAGCTTGGACAGGTCCAACTCCTACAATGAGCAGTTCTTC.

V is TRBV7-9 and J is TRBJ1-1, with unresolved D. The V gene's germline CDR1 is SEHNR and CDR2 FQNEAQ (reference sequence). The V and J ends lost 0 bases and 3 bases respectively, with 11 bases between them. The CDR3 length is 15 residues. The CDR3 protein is CASSLALAGYTEAFF. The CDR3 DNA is TGTGCCAGCAGCTTAGCGCTGGCAGGATACACTGAAGCTTTCTTT.

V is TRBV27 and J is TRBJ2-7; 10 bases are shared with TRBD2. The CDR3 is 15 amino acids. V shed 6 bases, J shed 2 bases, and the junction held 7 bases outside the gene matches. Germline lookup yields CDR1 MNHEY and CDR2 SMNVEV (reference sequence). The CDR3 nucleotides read TGTGCCAGCAGACGCGGACTAGCGGATCCCTACGAGCAGTACTTC. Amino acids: CASRRGLADPYEQYF.

The CDR3 nucleotides are TGCGCCAGCAGCCTAGGGACTAGCGGGAGCTACGAGCAGTACTTC. This sequence encodes CASSLGTSGSYEQYF. The rearrangement links TRBV4-1 to TRBJ2-7, with 14 bases that match TRBD2. The CDR3 has 15 amino acids. The V gene end was trimmed by 4 bases and the J gene end by 3 bases; junction bases not matched to a gene: 2. Looked up from germline, CDR1 is MGHRA and CDR2 is YSYEKL.

The CDR3 here is CASSEPDYGLYEQYF. CDR3 sequence (DNA): TGTGCCAGCAGTGAACCCGACTATGGGCTCTACGAGCAGTACTTC. This chain joins TRBV2 and TRBJ2-7, with D possibly being TRBD2 (5 bases). V was cut by 2 bases and J by 3 bases, with 14 bases left in between. The CDR3 loop spans 15 amino acids. Germline V lookup: CDR1 SNHLY, CDR2 FYNNEI.

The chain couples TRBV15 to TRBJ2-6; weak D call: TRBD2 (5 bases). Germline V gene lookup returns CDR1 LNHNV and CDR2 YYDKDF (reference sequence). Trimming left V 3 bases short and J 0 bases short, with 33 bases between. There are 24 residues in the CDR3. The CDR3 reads CATSRVSEGILVRTQNSGANVLTF. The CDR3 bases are TGTGCCACCAGCAGGGTGTCTGAGGGAATCTTAGTAAGAACCCAGAACTCTGGGGCCAACGTCCTGACTTTC.

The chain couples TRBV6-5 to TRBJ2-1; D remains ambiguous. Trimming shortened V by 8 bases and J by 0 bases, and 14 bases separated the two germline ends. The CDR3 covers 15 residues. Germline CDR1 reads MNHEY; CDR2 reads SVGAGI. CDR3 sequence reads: CASSSFPSSYNEQFF. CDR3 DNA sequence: TGTGCCAGCTCCTCTTTCCCGAGCTCCTACAATGAGCAGTTCTTC.

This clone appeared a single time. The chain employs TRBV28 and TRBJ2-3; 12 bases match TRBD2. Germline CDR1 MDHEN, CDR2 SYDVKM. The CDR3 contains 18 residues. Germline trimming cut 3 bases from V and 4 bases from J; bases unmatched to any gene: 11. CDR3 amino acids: CASSFSLLAGGQSDTQYF. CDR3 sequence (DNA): TGTGCCAGCAGTTTTTCCCTCCTAGCGGGAGGGCAGTCAGATACGCAGTATTTT. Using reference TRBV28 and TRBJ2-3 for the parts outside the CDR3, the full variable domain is DVKVTQSSRYLVKRTGEKVFLECVQDMDHENMFWYRQDPGLGLRLIYFSYDVKMKEKGDIPEGYSVSREKKERFSLILESASTNQTSMYLCASSFSLLAGGQSDTQYFGPGTRLTVL.

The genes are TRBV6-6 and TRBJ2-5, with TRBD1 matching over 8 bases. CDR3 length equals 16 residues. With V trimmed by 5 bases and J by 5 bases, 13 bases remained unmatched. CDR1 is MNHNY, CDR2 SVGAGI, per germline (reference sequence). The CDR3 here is CASSLTSGQGGETQYF. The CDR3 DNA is TGTGCCAGCAGTCTTACCTCCGGACAGGGTGGGGAGACCCAGTACTTC.

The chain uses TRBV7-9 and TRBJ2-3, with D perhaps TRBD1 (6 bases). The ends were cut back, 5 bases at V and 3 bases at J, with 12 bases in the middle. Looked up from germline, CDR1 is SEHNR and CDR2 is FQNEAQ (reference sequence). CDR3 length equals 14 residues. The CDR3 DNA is TGTGCCAGCAGCCCTATTACAGGGACAGATACGCAGTATTTT. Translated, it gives CASSPITGTDTQYF.

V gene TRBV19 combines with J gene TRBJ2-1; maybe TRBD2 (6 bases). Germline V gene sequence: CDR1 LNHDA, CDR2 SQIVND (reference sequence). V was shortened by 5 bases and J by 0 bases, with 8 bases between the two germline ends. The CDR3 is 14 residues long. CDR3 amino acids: CASSAGSSYNEQFF. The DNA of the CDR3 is TGTGCCAGTAGTGCCGGGAGCTCCTACAATGAGCAGTTCTTC. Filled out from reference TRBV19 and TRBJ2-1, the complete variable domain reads DGGITQSPKYLFRKEGQNVTLSCEQNLNHDAMYWYRQDPGQGLRLIYYSQIVNDFQKGDIAEGYSVSREKKESFPLTVTSAQKNPTAFYLCASSAGSSYNEQFFGPGTRLTVL.

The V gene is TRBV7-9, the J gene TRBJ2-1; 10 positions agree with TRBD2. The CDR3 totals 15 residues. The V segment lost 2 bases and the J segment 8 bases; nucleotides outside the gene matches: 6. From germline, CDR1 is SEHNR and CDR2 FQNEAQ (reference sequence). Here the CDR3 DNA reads TGTGCCAGCAGCTTACGTCTAGCGGGAGTCCATGAGCAGTTCTTC. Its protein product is CASSLRLAGVHEQFF.

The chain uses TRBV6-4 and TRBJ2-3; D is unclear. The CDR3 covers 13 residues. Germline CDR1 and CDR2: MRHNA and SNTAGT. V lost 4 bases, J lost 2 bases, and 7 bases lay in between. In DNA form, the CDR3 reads TGTGCCAGCAGTGTAGCAGACACAGATACGCAGTATTTT. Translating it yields CASSVADTDTQYF.

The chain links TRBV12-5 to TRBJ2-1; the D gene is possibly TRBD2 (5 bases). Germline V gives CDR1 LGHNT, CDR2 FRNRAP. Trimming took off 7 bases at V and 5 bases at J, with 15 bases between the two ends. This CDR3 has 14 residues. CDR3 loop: CASASRGPDNEQFF. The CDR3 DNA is TGTGCTAGTGCCTCGCGAGGGCCCGACAATGAGCAGTTCTTC.

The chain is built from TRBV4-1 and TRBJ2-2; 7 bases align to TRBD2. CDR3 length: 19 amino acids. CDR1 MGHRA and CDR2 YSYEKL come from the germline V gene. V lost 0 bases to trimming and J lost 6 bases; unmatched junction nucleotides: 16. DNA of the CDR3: TGCGCCAGCAGCCAAGATAGTCGGCAGGGAGGGAAATATCCCGGGGAGCTGTTTTTT. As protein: CASSQDSRQGGKYPGELFF.

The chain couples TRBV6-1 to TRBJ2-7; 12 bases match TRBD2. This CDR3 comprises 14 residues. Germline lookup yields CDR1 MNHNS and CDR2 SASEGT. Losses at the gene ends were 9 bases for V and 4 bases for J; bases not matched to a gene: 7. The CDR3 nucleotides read TGTGCCAGTGGACTAGCGGGGAATACGTACGAGCAGTACTTC. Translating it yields CASGLAGNTYEQYF.

The CDR3 protein is CASSEWGGPPYF. Here the CDR3 DNA reads TGTGCCAGCAGTGAATGGGGGGGGCCTCCGTACTTC. The V call is TRBV25-1, the J call TRBJ2-7, with D possibly TRBD2 on 7 matching bases. With 1 base removed from V and 12 bases from J, the gap between germline ends came to 13 bases. The CDR3 is 12 residues long. Looked up from germline, CDR1 is MGHDK and CDR2 is SYGVNS.

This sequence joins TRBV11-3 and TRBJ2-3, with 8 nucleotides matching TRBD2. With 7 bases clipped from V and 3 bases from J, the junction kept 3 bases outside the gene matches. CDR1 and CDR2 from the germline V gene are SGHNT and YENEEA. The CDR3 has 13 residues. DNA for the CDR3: TGTGCCAGCACCGGCGGGGGGACAGATACGCAGTATTTT. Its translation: CASTGGGTDTQYF. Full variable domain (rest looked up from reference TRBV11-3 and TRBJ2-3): EAGVVQSPRYKIIEKKQPVAFWCNPISGHNTLYWYLQNLGQGPELLIRYENEEAVDDSQLPKDRFSAERLKGVDSTLKIQPAELGDSAVYLCASTGGGTDTQYFGPGTRLTVL.